This T cell receptor (beta chain) is from a study of monozygotic twins with inflammatory bowel disease. A remark on this clonotype: The antigen is unknown.

TCRdb re-called the 5' RACE reads and shows each CDR3 protein once, DNA omitted. The sample table sets out about 160,000 distinct CDR3 sequences. Whole-study findings and limits: Some repertoire variability may stem from patients' differing immunosuppressive treatments. Patients with IBD had less TCRbeta diversity (inverse Simpson) than their healthy co-twins.

This receptor was taken from a human donor with ulcerative colitis or Crohn's disease, or a healthy co-twin of an affected twin (not recorded which). The sample comprised blood.

CDR3 sequence: CASSRQSNQPQHF. The genes are TRBV6-5 and TRBJ1-5; TCRdb gives TRBD1 as the D gene, but with no DNA this cannot be confirmed. The V gene's germline CDR1 is MNHEY and CDR2 SVGAGI. The CDR3 sequence is 13 residues long.